A selection of T cell receptor beta chains follows, all from one sample in a study of blood T cell repertoires in COVID-19. Profiled with immunoSEQ multiplex PCR; TCRdb holds only in-frame clones, not every one. The sample includes about 270,000 clones, about nine tenths of them seen just once. The sample consisted of peripheral blood. Receptors originate from a woman in her fifties or sixties who had recovered from COVID-19. The CDR3 runs from the conserved cysteine through the conserved F or W.

J	length	V	CDR3
TRBJ1-2	17	TRBV7-2	CASSLDELGQGPYGYTF
TRBJ2-3	14	TRBV7-9	CASSAQGSEDTQYF
TRBJ2-2	14	TRBV11-3	CASSRRRGGGELFF
TRBJ2-1	13	TRBV5-6	CASSATGRYEQFF
TRBJ2-5	16	TRBV4-3	CASSPRFMGGGETQYF
TRBJ2-7	15	TRBV25-1	CASSEVPVSSYEQYF
TRBJ2-3	14	TRBV19	CASSPYRRGDTQYF
TRBJ2-2	17	TRBV11-3	CASSYDPRTGSTGELFF
TRBJ2-7	15	TRBV28	CASSPIAGVILKQYF
TRBJ2-1	14	TRBV23-1	CASSPGTKYNEQFF